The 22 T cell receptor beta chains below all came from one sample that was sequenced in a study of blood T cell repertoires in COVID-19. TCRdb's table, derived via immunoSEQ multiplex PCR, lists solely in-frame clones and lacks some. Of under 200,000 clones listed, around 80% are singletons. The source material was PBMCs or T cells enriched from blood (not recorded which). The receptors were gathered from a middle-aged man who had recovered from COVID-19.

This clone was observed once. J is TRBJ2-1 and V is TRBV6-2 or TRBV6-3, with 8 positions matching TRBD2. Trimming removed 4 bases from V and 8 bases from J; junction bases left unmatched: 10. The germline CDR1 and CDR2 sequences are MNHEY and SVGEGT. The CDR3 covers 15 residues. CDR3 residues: CASSSAGGGRDEQFF. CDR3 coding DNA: TGTGCCAGCAGTTCCGCGGGGGGCGGCAGGGATGAGCAGTTCTTC.

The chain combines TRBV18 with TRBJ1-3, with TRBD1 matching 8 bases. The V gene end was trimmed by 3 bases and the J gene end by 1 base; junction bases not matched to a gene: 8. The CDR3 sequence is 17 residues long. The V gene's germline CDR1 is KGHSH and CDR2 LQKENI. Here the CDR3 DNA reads TGTGCCAGCTCACCCCCGGGACAGGTTCGATCTGGAAACACCATATATTTT. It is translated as CASSPPGQVRSGNTIYF.

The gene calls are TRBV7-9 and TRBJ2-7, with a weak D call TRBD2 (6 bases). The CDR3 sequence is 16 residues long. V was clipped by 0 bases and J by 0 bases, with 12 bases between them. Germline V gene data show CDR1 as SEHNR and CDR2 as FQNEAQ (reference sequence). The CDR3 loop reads CASSLAEGTSSYEQYF. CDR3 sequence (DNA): TGTGCCAGCAGCTTAGCGGAGGGGACCTCCTCCTACGAGCAGTACTTC. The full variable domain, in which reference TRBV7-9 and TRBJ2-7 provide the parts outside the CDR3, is DTGVSQNPRHKITKRGQNVTFRCDPISEHNRLYWYRQTLGQGPEFLTYFQNEAQLEKSRLLSDRFSAERPKGSFSTLEIQRTEQGDSAMYLCASSLAEGTSSYEQYFGPGTRLTVT.

CDR3 bases: TGTGCCAGCCGGAGTACAGATACGCAGTATTTT. Translated: CASRSTDTQYF. The V gene is TRBV25-1, the J gene TRBJ2-3; D is unresolved. V was pared by 8 bases and J by 3 bases, with 6 bases between. CDR1 and CDR2 from the germline V gene are MGHDK and SYGVNS. The CDR3 spans 11 residues.

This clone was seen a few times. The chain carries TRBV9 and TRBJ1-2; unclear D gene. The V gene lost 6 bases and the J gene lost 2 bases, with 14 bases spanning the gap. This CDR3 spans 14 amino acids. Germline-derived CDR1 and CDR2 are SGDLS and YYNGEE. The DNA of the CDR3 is TGTGCCAGCAATGAAGGAGCCTCCAACTATGGCTACACCTTC. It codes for CASNEGASNYGYTF.

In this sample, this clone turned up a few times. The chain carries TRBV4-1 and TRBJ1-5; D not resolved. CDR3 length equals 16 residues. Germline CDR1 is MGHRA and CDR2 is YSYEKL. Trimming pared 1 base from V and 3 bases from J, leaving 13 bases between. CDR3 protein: CASSQATGRNNQPQHF. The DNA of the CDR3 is TGCGCCAGCAGCCAAGCTACGGGGAGGAACAATCAGCCCCAGCATTTT.

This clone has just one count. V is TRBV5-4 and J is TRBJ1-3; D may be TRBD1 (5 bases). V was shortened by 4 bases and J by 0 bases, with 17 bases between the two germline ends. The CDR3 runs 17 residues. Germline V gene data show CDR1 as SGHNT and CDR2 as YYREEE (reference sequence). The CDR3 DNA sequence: TGTGCCAGCAGCCCGGGAGCAGGGACCAACTCTGGAAACACCATATATTTT. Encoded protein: CASSPGAGTNSGNTIYF.

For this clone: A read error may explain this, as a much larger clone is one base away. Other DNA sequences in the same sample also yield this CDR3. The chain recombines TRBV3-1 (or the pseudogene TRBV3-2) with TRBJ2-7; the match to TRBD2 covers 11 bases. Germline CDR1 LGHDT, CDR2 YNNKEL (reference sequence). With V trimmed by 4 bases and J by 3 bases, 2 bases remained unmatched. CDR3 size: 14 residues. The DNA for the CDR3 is TGTGCCAGCAGCCTTGGGACTAGCGGCTACGAGCAGTACTTC. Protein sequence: CASSLGTSGYEQYF.

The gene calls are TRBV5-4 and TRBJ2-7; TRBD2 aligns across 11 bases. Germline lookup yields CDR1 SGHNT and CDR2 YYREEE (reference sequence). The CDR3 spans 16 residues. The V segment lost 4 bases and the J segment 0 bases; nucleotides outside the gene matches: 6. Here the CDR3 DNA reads TGTGCCAGCAGCCTACGACTAGCGGGGAGCTCCTACGAGCAGTACTTC. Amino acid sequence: CASSLRLAGSSYEQYF.

This CDR3 reads CASSAFRGRGRYYGYTF. CDR3 nucleotide sequence: TGTGCCAGTAGTGCCTTCCGGGGCAGGGGGCGTTACTATGGCTACACCTTC. The chain joins TRBV19 to TRBJ1-2; 8 bases are shared with TRBD1. CDR1 is LNHDA and CDR2 is SQIVND in the germline V gene (reference sequence). With V trimmed by 5 bases and J by 3 bases, 14 bases remained unmatched. The CDR3 length is 17 residues.

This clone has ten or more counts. CDR3 coding DNA: TGTGCCAGCAGCCAGCAAGGAGGAGGGTCTCGGCAGCCCCAGCATTTT. Amino acids: CASSQQGGGSRQPQHF. The rearrangement uses TRBV7-2 and TRBJ1-5; the D is unclear. The length of the CDR3 is 16 residues. Germline CDR1 reads SGHTA; CDR2 reads FQGNSA. Trimming took 5 bases from V and 7 from J, leaving 21 bases between them.

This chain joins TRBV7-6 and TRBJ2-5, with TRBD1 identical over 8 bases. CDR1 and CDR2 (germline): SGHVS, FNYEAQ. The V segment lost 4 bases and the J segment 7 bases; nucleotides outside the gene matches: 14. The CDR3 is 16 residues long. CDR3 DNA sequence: TGTGCCAGCAGCTCTCAGACTGGACAGGGTGGTCGGACCCAGTACTTC. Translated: CASSSQTGQGGRTQYF.

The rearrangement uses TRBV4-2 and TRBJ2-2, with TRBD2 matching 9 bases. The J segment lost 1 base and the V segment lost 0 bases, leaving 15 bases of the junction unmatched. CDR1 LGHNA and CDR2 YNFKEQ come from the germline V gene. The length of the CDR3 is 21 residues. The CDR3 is CASSQDGRVAGASGNTGELFF. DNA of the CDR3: TGTGCCAGCAGCCAAGATGGTAGGGTAGCGGGGGCCTCCGGGAACACCGGGGAGCTGTTTTTT.

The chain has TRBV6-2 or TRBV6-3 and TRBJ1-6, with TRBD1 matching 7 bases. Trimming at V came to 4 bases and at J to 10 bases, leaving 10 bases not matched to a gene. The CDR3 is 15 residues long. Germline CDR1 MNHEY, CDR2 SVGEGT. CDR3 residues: CASSSHRDRVSPLHF. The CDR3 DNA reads TGTGCCAGCAGTTCACACCGGGACAGAGTGTCACCCCTCCACTTT.

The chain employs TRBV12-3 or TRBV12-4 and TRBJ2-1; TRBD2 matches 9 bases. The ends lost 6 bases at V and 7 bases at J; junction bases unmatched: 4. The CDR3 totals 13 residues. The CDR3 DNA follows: TGTGCCAGCAGGCGGGGGGGTACGAATGAGCAGTTCTTC. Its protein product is CASRRGGTNEQFF.

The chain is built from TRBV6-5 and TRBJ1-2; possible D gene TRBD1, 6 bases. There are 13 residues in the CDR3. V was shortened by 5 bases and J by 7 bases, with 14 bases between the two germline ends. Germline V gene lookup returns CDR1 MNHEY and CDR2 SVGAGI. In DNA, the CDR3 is TGTGCCAGCAGTCTCGACAGGTTTAGTGGCTACACCTTC. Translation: CASSLDRFSGYTF.

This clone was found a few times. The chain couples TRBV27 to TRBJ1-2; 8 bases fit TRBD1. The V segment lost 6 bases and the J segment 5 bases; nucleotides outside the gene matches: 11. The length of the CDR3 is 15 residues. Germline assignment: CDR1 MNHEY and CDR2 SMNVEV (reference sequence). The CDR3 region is CASRQRTGSGYGYTF. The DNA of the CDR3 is TGTGCCAGCAGACAAAGGACAGGGAGTGGGTATGGCTACACCTTC.

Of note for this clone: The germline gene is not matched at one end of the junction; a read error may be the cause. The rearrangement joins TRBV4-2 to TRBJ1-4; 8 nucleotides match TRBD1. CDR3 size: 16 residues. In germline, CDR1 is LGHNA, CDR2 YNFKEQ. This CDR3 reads CASSKDPTGAGEKLFF. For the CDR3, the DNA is TGTGCCAGCAGCAAAGACCCGACAGGGGCCGGTGAAAAACTGTTTTTT.

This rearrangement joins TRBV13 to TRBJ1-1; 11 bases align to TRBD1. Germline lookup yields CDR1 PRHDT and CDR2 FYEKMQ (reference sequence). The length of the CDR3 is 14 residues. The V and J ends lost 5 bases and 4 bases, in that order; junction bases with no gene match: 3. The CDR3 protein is CASSGQGARTEAFF. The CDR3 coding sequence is TGTGCCAGCAGCGGACAGGGGGCGCGCACTGAAGCTTTCTTT. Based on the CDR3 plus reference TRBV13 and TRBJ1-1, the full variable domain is AAGVIQSPRHLIKEKRETATLKCYPIPRHDTVYWYQQGPGQDPQFLISFYEKMQSDKGSIPDRFSAQQFSDYHSELNMSSLELGDSALYFCASSGQGARTEAFFGQGTRLTVV.

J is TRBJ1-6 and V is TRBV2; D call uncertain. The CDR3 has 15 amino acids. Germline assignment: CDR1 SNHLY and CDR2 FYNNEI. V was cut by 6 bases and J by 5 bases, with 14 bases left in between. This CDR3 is CASRVENLDNSPLHF. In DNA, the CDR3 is TGTGCCAGCAGGGTGGAGAATCTAGATAATTCACCCCTCCACTTT.

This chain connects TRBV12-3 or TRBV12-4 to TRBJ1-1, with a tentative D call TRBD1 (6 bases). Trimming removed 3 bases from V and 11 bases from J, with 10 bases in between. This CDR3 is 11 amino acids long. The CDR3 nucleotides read TGTGCCAGCAGTTTTGGGAGGGGGGCTTTCTTT. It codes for CASSFGRGAFF.

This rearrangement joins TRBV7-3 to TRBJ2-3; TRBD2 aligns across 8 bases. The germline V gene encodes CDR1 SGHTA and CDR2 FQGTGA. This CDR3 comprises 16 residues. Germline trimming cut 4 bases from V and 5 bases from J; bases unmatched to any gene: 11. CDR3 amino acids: CASSYQGQRGKDTQYF. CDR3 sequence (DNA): TGTGCCAGCAGCTACCAAGGGCAGCGGGGGAAAGATACGCAGTATTTT.